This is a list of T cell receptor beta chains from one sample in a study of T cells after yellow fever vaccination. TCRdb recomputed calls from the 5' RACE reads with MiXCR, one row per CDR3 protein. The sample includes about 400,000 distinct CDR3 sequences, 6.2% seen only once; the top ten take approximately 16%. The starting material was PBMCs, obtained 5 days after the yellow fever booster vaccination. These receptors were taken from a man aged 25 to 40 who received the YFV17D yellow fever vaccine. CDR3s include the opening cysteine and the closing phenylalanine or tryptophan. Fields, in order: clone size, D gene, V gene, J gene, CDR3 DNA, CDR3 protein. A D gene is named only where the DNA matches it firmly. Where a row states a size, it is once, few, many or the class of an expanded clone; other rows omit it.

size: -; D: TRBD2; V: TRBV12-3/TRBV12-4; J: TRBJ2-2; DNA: TGTGCCAGCAGCCAGCATAGCGCGGGAGTCCCCGGGGAGCTGTTTTTT; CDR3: CASSQHSAGVPGELFF
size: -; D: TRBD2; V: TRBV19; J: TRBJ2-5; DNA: TGTGCCAGTAGTATCCATCGAAGGACTAGCGGGAGAGGAGAGACCCAGTACTTC; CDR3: CASSIHRRTSGRGETQYF
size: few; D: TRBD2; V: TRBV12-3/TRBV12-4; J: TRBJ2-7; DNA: TGTGCCAGCAGCTATAGACTAGCGGGTGTTTACGAGCAGTACTTC; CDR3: CASSYRLAGVYEQYF
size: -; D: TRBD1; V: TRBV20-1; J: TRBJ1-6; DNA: TGCAGTGCTAGAGATGGGGGACAGGGGATCTCACCCCTCCACTTT; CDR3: CSARDGGQGISPLHF
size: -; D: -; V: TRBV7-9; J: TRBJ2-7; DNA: TGTGCCAGCACCACATCCTCCGGACTAAGTACCTACGAGCAGTACTTC; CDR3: CASTTSSGLSTYEQYF
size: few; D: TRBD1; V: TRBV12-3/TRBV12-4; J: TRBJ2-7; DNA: TGTGCCAGCGAAGAGGGACAGGGCGAGCAGTACTTC; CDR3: CASEEGQGEQYF
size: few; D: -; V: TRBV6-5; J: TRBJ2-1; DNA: TGTGCCAGCAGTTGGGTCGTCAGTAGTGATGAGCAGTTCTTC; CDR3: CASSWVVSSDEQFF
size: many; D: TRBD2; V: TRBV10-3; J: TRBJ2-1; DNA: TGTGCCATCGCTGATAGCGGGGTAAGCTCCTACAATGAGCAGTTCTTC; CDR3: CAIADSGVSSYNEQFF
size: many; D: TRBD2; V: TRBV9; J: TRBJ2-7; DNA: TGTGCCAGCAGCCCGGGACTAGCGGGATATCAGTTCTACGAGCAGTACTTC; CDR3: CASSPGLAGYQFYEQYF
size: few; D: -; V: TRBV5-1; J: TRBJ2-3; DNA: TGCGCCAGCAGCCGACAGGAGGGGGTCGTGGGTACGCAGTATTTT; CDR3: CASSRQEGVVGTQYF
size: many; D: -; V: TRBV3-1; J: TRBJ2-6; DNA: TGTGCCAGCAGCCGCGGACGGTCCTCTGGGGCCAACGTCCTGACTTTC; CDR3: CASSRGRSSGANVLTF
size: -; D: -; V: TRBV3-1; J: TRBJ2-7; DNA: TGTGCCAGCTGCCAAGTAGGGGACCCTGCCTACGAGCAGTACTTC; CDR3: CASCQVGDPAYEQYF
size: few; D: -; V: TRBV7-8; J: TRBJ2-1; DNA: TGTGCCAGCAGCCAGCGGAGGCAGAGCTCCTACAATGAGCAGTTCTTC; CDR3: CASSQRRQSSYNEQFF
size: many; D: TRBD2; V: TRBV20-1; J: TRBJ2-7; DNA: TGCAGTGCTAGTGTAGCTAGCGGTTACGAGCAGTACTTC; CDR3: CSASVASGYEQYF
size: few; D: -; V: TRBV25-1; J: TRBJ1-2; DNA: TGTGCCAGCAGTGAAGGGACACCCGGGGGCGGCTACACCTTC; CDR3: CASSEGTPGGGYTF
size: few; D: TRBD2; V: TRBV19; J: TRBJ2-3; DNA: TGTGCCAGTAGTATCTCGGCTAGCGGGAGACCCGCAGATACGCAGTATTTT; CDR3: CASSISASGRPADTQYF
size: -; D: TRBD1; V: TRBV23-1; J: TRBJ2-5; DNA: TGCGCCAGCAGAGACAGGGGGCAGACCCAGTACTTC; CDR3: CASRDRGQTQYF
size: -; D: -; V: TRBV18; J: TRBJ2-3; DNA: TGTGCCAGCTCACCCCTAGCACCACCCACAGATACGCAGTATTTT; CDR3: CASSPLAPPTDTQYF
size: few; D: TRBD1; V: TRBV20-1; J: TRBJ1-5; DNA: TGCAGTGCTAGTTTGACAGGGATCAATCAGCCCCAGCATTTT; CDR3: CSASLTGINQPQHF
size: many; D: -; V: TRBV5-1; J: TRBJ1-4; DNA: TGCGCCAGCAGCTTGGCCGGGAAGGGTTTGTTTTTT; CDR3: CASSLAGKGLFF
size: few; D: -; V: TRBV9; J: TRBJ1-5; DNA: TGTGCCAGCAGCGTAGAGCCCGATTCTCAGCCCCAGCATTTT; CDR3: CASSVEPDSQPQHF
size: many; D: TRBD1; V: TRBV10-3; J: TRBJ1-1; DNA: TGTGCCATCAGCGCCGGGACAGGGGTGAACACTGAAGCTTTCTTT; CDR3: CAISAGTGVNTEAFF
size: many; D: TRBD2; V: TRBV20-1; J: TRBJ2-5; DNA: TGCAGTGCCCGCACCCGACTAGCGGGAGGGAGGGAGACCCAGTACTTC; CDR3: CSARTRLAGGRETQYF
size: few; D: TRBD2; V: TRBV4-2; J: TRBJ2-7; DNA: TGTGCCAGCAGCGGAGCGGGAGGAAACGAGCAGTACTTC; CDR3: CASSGAGGNEQYF
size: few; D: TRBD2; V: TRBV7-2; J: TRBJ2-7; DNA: TGTGCCAGCAGCTTAGGACTAGCGGGTCAGGAGCAGTACTTC; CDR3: CASSLGLAGQEQYF